This is a list of T cell receptor beta chains from one sample in a study of T cells in Graves' hyperthyroidism and ophthalmopathy. TCRdb re-analysed the multiplex PCR reads in MiXCR, keeping a single row per CDR3 protein. The data show nearly 600,000 distinct CDR3 sequences, 14% seen once. The sequenced sample was blood. Source of these receptors: a woman between 18 and 29 years old with Graves' ophthalmopathy. The CDR3 runs from the conserved cysteine through the conserved F or W. The order of the fields is V gene, clone size, D gene, J gene, CDR3 protein, CDR3 DNA. D genes are given only for firm matches. A clone size is listed for some rows: how often the clone was seen (once, few, many), or a class if it is expanded.

V: TRBV12-3/TRBV12-4
size: many
D: TRBD1
J: TRBJ1-5
CDR3: CASSLARTGAREPQHF
DNA: TGTGCCAGCAGTTTAGCTCGGACAGGGGCCCGCGAGCCCCAGCATTTT

V: TRBV27
size: many
D: NA
J: TRBJ1-2
CDR3: CASSLSWVRTNYGYTF
DNA: TGTGCCAGCAGTTTATCATGGGTGAGAACTAACTATGGCTACACCTTC

V: TRBV5-6
size: many
D: TRBD1
J: TRBJ1-1
CDR3: CASRNGQGDTEAFF
DNA: TGTGCCAGCAGGAACGGACAGGGAGACACTGAAGCTTTCTTT

V: TRBV6-1
size: few
D: NA
J: TRBJ2-7
CDR3: CASRDQPGTYEQYF
DNA: TGTGCCAGCAGGGACCAACCGGGGACCTACGAGCAGTACTTC

V: TRBV7-7
size: NA
D: TRBD2
J: TRBJ2-2
CDR3: CASSAGAGELFF
DNA: TGTGCTAGCTCGGCGGGAGCCGGGGAGCTGTTTTTT

V: TRBV10-3
size: many
D: TRBD2
J: TRBJ2-5
CDR3: CAISEWSSGRYETQYF
DNA: TGTGCCATCAGTGAGTGGTCCAGCGGGAGGTATGAGACCCAGTACTTC

V: TRBV5-8
size: NA
D: NA
J: TRBJ1-6
CDR3: CASSQTLSSYNSPLHF
DNA: TGTGCCAGCAGCCAAACGCTGAGCTCCTATAATTCACCCCTCCACTTT

V: TRBV28
size: NA
D: TRBD2
J: TRBJ2-5
CDR3: CASSSGTSGVQETQYF
DNA: TGTGCCAGCAGCTCCGGGACTAGCGGAGTCCAAGAGACCCAGTACTTC

V: TRBV6-1
size: NA
D: NA
J: TRBJ1-1
CDR3: CASTKAEDTEAFF
DNA: TGTGCCAGCACCAAGGCCGAGGACACTGAAGCTTTCTTT

V: TRBV5-4
size: NA
D: NA
J: TRBJ2-1
CDR3: CASSPGGGTDPYIEQFF
DNA: TGTGCCAGCAGCCCCGGAGGCGGGACAGACCCCTACATTGAGCAGTTCTTC

V: TRBV11-2
size: many
D: TRBD1
J: TRBJ1-4
CDR3: CASSLGQGAGEKLFF
DNA: TGTGCCAGCAGCTTAGGACAGGGGGCCGGAGAAAAACTGTTTTTT

V: TRBV20-1
size: few
D: TRBD2
J: TRBJ2-1
CDR3: CSAREGLAGVGGNEQFF
DNA: TGCAGTGCTAGAGAAGGGCTAGCGGGAGTGGGGGGGAATGAGCAGTTCTTC

V: TRBV27
size: many
D: NA
J: TRBJ2-3
CDR3: CASSLFRGASTDTQYF
DNA: TGTGCCAGCAGTCTCTTCAGGGGGGCTAGCACAGATACGCAGTATTTT

V: TRBV5-6
size: many
D: TRBD2
J: TRBJ2-5
CDR3: CASSLVLAGFGETQYF
DNA: TGTGCCAGCAGCTTGGTTCTAGCGGGATTTGGGGAGACCCAGTACTTC

V: TRBV12-3/TRBV12-4
size: few
D: TRBD1
J: TRBJ1-6
CDR3: CASSLRQGIPLHF
DNA: TGTGCCAGCAGTTTAAGACAGGGAATACCCCTCCACTTT

V: TRBV7-2
size: many
D: NA
J: TRBJ2-5
CDR3: CASSFGAEETQYF
DNA: TGTGCCAGCAGCTTTGGAGCGGAAGAGACCCAGTACTTC

V: TRBV19
size: few
D: NA
J: TRBJ1-5
CDR3: CASSMENRVQPQHF
DNA: TGTGCCAGTAGTATGGAAAATAGGGTTCAGCCCCAGCATTTT

V: TRBV5-6
size: few
D: NA
J: TRBJ2-7
CDR3: CASSPPGGNTYEQYF
DNA: TGTGCCAGCAGCCCCCCCGGAGGGAATACCTACGAGCAGTACTTC

V: TRBV7-9
size: many
D: TRBD2
J: TRBJ2-1
CDR3: CASSLMGLAGEGGQFF
DNA: TGTGCCAGCAGCTTAATGGGACTAGCGGGAGAGGGTGGGCAGTTCTTC

V: TRBV5-1
size: many
D: TRBD1
J: TRBJ2-7
CDR3: CASSLPRDRAYEQYF
DNA: TGCGCCAGCAGCTTGCCTCGGGACAGGGCCTACGAGCAGTACTTC

V: TRBV24-1
size: few
D: NA
J: TRBJ2-2
CDR3: CATHGNTGELFF
DNA: TGTGCCACCCATGGGAACACCGGGGAGCTGTTTTTT

V: TRBV30
size: many
D: NA
J: TRBJ1-6
CDR3: CACAGRGRSPLHF
DNA: TGTGCCTGCGCCGGGAGAGGGAGGTCACCCCTCCACTTT

V: TRBV11-3
size: many
D: NA
J: TRBJ2-1
CDR3: CAGSLREGARNGRNNEQFF
DNA: TGTGCCGGCAGCTTAAGAGAGGGGGCGCGAAACGGGAGGAATAATGAGCAGTTCTTC

V: TRBV6-1
size: few
D: NA
J: TRBJ1-1
CDR3: CASNYRENTEAFF
DNA: TGTGCCAGCAACTACAGGGAAAACACTGAAGCTTTCTTT

V: TRBV18
size: NA
D: TRBD2
J: TRBJ2-7
CDR3: CASSPEASGRFSYEQYF
DNA: TGTGCCAGCTCACCGGAGGCTAGCGGGAGGTTTTCCTACGAGCAGTACTTC

V: TRBV12-3/TRBV12-4
size: many
D: TRBD1
J: TRBJ1-6
CDR3: CASSSGWDRESSPLHF
DNA: TGTGCCAGCAGTTCCGGTTGGGACAGGGAGAGTTCACCCCTCCACTTT

V: TRBV19
size: NA
D: NA
J: TRBJ2-1
CDR3: CASKSENEQFF
DNA: TGTGCCAGTAAGTCGGAGAATGAGCAGTTCTTC

V: TRBV19
size: NA
D: TRBD1
J: TRBJ2-1
CDR3: CASSISGTGFNEQFF
DNA: TGTGCCAGTAGTATTTCCGGGACAGGGTTCAATGAGCAGTTCTTC

V: TRBV11-3
size: NA
D: TRBD1
J: TRBJ1-1
CDR3: CASSPGQGWGEAFF
DNA: TGTGCCAGCAGCCCGGGACAGGGGTGGGGTGAAGCTTTCTTT

V: TRBV20-1
size: many
D: TRBD2
J: TRBJ2-3
CDR3: CSARGLAGDGSDTQYF
DNA: TGCAGTGCTAGAGGACTAGCGGGAGACGGGTCAGATACGCAGTATTTT

V: TRBV7-8
size: few
D: NA
J: TRBJ2-6
CDR3: CASISLGRVTSGANVLTF
DNA: TGTGCCAGCATAAGTTTGGGCAGGGTTACCTCTGGGGCCAACGTCCTGACTTTC

V: TRBV5-1
size: few
D: TRBD2
J: TRBJ2-7
CDR3: CASSLNKAGESYEQYF
DNA: TGCGCCAGCAGCTTGAATAAAGCGGGAGAGTCCTACGAGCAGTACTTC